This T cell receptor beta chain was captured by sequencing in a study of blood T cell repertoires in COVID-19. Turning to the study itself: Both acute and convalescent COVID-19 samples were obtained from the United States, Italy and Spain. PBMCs, B-cell-depleted T cells, or T cells provided the cDNA or gDNA that made up the material.

Original handling: Scientists estimated how many nucleated cells there were by amplifying reference gene primers. Profiling relied on immunoSEQ multiplex PCR, and the TCRdb table lists in-frame clones only, not all of them. The V and J calls and clone size were taken over from that table, and D and trimming were inferred from the DNA. Counted here are some 220,000 clones, around 80% occurring once; the ten biggest clones make up around 7.3%. CDR3 length equals 12 residues. Germline V CDR1 and CDR2: SGDLS, YYNGEE. Trimming removed 4 bases at V and 2 bases at J, with 6 bases between. The chain joins TRBV9 to TRBJ2-5, with D perhaps TRBD2 (5 bases). The sample taken for sequencing was peripheral blood. The receptor was derived from a woman aged 70-85 years with acute or convalescent COVID-19. CDR3 in DNA: TGTGCCAGCAGCCGGGAACAAGAGACCCAGTACTTC. Protein: CASSREQETQYF. The variable domain in full, completed from reference TRBV9 and TRBJ2-5, reads DSGVTQTPKHLITATGQRVTLRCSPRSGDLSVYWYQQSLDQGLQFLIQYYNGEERAKGNILERFSAQQFPDLHSELNLSSLELGDSALYFCASSREQETQYFGPGTRLLVL.